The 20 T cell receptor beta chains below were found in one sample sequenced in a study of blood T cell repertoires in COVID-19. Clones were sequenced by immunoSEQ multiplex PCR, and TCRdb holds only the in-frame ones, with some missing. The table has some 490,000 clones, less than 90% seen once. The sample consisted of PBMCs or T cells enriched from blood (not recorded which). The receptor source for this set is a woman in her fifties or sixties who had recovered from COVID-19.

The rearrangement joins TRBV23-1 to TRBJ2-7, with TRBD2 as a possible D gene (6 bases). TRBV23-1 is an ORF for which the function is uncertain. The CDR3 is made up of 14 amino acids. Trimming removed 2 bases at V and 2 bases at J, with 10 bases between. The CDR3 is CASSQGTGAYEQYF. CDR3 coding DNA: TGCGCCAGCAGTCAAGGGACGGGGGCCTACGAGCAGTACTTC.

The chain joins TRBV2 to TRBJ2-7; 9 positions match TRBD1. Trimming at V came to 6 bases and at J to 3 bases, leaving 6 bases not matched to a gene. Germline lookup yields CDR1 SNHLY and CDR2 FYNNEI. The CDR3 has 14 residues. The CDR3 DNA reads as TGTGCCAGCAGGGGGGACAGGGTATTCTACGAGCAGTACTTC. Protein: CASRGDRVFYEQYF.

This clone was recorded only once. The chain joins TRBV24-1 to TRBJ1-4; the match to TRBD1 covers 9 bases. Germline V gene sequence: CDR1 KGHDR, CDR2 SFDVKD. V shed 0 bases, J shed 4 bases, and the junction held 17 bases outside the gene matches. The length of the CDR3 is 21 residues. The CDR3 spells CATSDLWNRGRVQLNNEKLFF. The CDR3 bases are TGTGCCACCAGTGATTTGTGGAACAGGGGGCGAGTGCAGCTGAATAATGAAAAACTGTTTTTT.

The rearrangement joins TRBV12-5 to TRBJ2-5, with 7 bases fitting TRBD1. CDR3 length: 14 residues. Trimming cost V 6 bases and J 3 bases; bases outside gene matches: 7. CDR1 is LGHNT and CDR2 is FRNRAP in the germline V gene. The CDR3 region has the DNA TGTGCTAGTGGCCCAGGGACAGTGGAAGAGACCCAGTACTTC. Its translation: CASGPGTVEETQYF.

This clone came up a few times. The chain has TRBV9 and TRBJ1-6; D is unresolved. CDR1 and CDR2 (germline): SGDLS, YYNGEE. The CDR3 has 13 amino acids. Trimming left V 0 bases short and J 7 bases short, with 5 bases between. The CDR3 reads CASSVAQNSPLHF. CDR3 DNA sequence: TGTGCCAGCAGCGTAGCTCAGAATTCACCCCTCCACTTT.

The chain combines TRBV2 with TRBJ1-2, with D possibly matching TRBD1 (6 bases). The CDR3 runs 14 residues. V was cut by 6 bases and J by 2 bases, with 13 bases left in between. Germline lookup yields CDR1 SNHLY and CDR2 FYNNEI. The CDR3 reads CASRDLTGNYGYTF. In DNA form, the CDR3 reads TGTGCCAGCAGGGACCTGACAGGAAACTATGGCTACACCTTC. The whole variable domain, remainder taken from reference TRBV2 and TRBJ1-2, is EPEVTQTPSHQVTQMGQEVILRCVPISNHLYFYWYRQILGQKVEFLVSFYNNEISEKSEIFDDQFSVERPDGSNFTLKIRSTKLEDSAMYFCASRDLTGNYGYTFGSGTRLTVV.

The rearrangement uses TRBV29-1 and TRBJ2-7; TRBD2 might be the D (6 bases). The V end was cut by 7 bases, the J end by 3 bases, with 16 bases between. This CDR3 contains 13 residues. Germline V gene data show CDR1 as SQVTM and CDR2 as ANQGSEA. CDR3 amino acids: CSAGGPGFYEQYF. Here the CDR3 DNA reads TGCAGCGCCGGAGGGCCAGGGTTCTACGAGCAGTACTTC.

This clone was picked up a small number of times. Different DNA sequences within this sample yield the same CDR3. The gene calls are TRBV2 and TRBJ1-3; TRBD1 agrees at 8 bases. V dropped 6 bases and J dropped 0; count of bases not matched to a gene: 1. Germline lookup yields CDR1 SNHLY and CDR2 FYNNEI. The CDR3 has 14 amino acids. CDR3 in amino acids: CASRGQVSGNTIYF. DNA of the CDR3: TGTGCCAGCAGGGGACAGGTCTCTGGAAACACCATATATTTT.

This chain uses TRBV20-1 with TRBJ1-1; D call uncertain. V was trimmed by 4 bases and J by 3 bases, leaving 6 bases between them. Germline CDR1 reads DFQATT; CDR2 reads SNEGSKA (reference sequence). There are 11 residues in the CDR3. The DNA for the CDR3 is TGCAGTGCTATCCGTTACACTGAAGCTTTCTTT. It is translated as CSAIRYTEAFF.

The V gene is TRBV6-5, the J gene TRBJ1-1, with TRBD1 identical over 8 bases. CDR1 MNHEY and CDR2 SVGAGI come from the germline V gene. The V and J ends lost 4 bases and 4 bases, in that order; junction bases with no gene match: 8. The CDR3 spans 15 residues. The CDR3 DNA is TGTGCCAGCAGTTCCGCAGGGGGCGGCGTCACTGAAGCTTTCTTT. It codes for CASSSAGGGVTEAFF.

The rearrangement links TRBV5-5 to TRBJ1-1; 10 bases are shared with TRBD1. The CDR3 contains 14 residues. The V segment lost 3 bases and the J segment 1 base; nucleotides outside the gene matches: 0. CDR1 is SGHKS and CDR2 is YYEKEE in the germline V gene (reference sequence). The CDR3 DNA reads TGTGCCAGCAGCTGGGACAGGGGGAACACTGAAGCTTTCTTT. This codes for CASSWDRGNTEAFF.

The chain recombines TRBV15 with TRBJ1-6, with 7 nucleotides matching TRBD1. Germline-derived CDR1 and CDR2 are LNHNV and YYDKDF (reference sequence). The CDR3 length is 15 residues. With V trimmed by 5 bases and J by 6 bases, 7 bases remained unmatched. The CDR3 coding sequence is TGTGCCACCAGCGGGCGGACAGGACTTAATTCACCCCTCCACTTT. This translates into CATSGRTGLNSPLHF. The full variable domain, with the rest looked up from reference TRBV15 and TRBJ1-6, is DAMVIQNPRYQVTQFGKPVTLSCSQTLNHNVMYWYQQKSSQAPKLLFHYYDKDFNNEADTPDNFQSRRPNTSFCFLDIRSPGLGDTAMYLCATSGRTGLNSPLHFGNGTRLTVT.

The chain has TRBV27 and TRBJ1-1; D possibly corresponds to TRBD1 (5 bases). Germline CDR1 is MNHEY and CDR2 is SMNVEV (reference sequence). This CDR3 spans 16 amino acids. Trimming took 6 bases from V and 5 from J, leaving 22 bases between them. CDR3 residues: CASSRNLRVNKTEAFF. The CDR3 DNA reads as TGTGCCAGCAGCCGGAACCTCAGGGTGAACAAGACTGAAGCTTTCTTT.

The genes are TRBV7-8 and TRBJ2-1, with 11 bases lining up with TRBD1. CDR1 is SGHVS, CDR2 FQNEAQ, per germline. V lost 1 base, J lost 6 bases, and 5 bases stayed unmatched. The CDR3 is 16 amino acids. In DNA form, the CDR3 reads TGTGCCAGCAGCTTAGTTATCGGGACAGGGGGCAATGAGCAGTTCTTC. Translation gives CASSLVIGTGGNEQFF.

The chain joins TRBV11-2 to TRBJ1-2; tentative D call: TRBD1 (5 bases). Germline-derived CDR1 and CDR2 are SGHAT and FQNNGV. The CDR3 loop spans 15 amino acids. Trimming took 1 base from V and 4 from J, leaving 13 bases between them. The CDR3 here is CASSLGSPRGYGYTF. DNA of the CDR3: TGTGCCAGCAGCTTAGGCAGCCCTAGGGGCTATGGCTACACCTTC.

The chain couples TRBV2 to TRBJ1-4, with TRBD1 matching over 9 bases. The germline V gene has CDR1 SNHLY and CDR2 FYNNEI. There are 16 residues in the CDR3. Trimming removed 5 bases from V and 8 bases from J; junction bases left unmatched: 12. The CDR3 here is CASSPPGQGFFEKLFF. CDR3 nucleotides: TGTGCCAGCAGTCCTCCGGGACAGGGTTTTTTCGAAAAACTGTTTTTT.

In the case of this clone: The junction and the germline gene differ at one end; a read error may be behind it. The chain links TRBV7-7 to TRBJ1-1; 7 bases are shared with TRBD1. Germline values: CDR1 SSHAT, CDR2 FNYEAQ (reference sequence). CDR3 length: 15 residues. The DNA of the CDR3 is TGTGCTAGCAGTCATACAGGGGACGGCTTCACTGAAGCTTTCTTT. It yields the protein CASSHTGDGFTEAFF.

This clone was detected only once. CDR3 nucleotides: TGTGCCAGTAGTTACAGGGGGCAGAACACTGAAGCTTTCTTT. Its translation is CASSYRGQNTEAFF. This chain uses TRBV19 with TRBJ1-1; TRBD1 matches at 9 bases. This CDR3 has 14 amino acids. The V gene end was trimmed by 5 bases and the J gene end by 1 base; junction bases not matched to a gene: 2. Looked up from germline, CDR1 is LNHDA and CDR2 is SQIVND (reference sequence).

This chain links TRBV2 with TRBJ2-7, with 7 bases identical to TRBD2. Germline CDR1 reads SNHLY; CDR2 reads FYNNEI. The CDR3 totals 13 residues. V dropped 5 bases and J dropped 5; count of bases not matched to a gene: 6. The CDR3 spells CASSWSGVHEQYF. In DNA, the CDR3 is TGTGCCAGCAGTTGGAGCGGGGTCCACGAGCAGTACTTC.

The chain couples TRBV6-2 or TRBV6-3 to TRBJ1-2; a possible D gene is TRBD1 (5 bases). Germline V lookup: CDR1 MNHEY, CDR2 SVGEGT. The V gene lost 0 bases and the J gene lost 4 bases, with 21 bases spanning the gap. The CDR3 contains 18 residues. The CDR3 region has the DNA TGTGCCAGCAGTTACTCGCCATGGGACTTCAACACCACCTATGGCTACACCTTC. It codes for CASSYSPWDFNTTYGYTF.